This T cell receptor (beta chain) was identified during a study of blood T cells in healthy people across ages. Primers used in a second PCR of roughly 7 to 11 cycles were a sample-barcoded 5' primer and a J-beta primer mix. Individual samples furnished no less than 3 million CDR3-containing paired-end reads apiece. TCRdb ran MiXCR on the 5' RACE reads and lists one entry per CDR3 protein. The sample lists about 640,000 distinct CDR3 sequences, around three fifths occurring once. The germline gives CDR1 MNHNS, CDR2 SASEGT. The CDR3 consists of 17 residues. V gave up 4 bases and J gave up 0 bases; unmatched junction bases: 6.

Source material: blood. This chain connects TRBV6-1 to TRBJ2-6; 7 positions agree with TRBD2. The clonotype comes from a man between 60 and 75 years old in good health. The CDR3 DNA reads as TGTGCCAGCAGTGCCACCGGGACTAACTCTGGGGCCAACGTCCTGACTTTC. Translating gives CASSATGTNSGANVLTF.